The rows below give T cell receptor beta chains drawn from one sample of a study of control samples from healthy donors and cancer patients. Using immunoSEQ multiplex PCR, the repertoire was profiled, and TCRdb retains in-frame clones only, with some absent. This sample has 190,000 or so clones, with 80% to 95% found just once. The material sequenced was blood. The receptor source for this set is a man aged 18 to 35 in good health. CDR3s include the opening cysteine and the closing phenylalanine or tryptophan. D genes are given only for firm matches. Not all rows give a size; the values are once, few, many and, for expanded clones, a class.

V	size	D	J	CDR3	DNA
TRBV2	.	.	TRBJ1-6	CASSVRQFNSPLHF	TGTGCCAGCAGTGTTCGACAGTTTAATTCACCCCTCCACTTT
TRBV2	.	.	TRBJ1-1	CASSELLLEAFF	TGTGCCAGCAGTGAGCTGCTGCTTGAAGCTTTCTTT
TRBV7-3	.	.	TRBJ2-2	CASSSDNTGELFF	TGTGCCAGCAGCTCCGATAACACCGGGGAGCTGTTTTTT
TRBV9	.	TRBD2	TRBJ2-5	CASSVGSGVSGETQYF	TGTGCCAGCAGCGTTGGTAGCGGGGTGTCGGGAGAGACCCAGTACTTC
TRBV9	.	TRBD1	TRBJ1-2	CASSVMDRGIDGYTF	TGTGCCAGCAGCGTGATGGACAGGGGGATTGATGGCTACACCTTC
TRBV20-1	.	.	TRBJ2-7	CSASRDFEQYF	TGCAGTGCTAGTCGGGATTTCGAGCAGTACTTC
TRBV14	.	.	TRBJ2-3	CASSHTDTQYF	TGTGCCAGCAGCCACACAGATACGCAGTATTTT
TRBV19	.	.	TRBJ2-4	CASSRGGGGQIAKNIQYF	TGTGCCAGTAGTCGAGGGGGGGGAGGACAAATAGCCAAAAACATTCAGTACTTC
TRBV6-5	.	.	TRBJ2-2	CASSYELNTGELFF	TGTGCCAGCAGTTATGAGCTTAACACCGGGGAGCTGTTTTTT
TRBV5-5	.	TRBD1	TRBJ2-7	CASSFLPDRGDEQYF	TGTGCCAGCAGCTTTCTCCCGGACAGGGGGGACGAGCAGTACTTC
TRBV19	once	.	TRBJ2-3	CASSFGTDTQYF	TGTGCCAGTAGTTTCGGCACAGATACGCAGTATTTT
TRBV19	.	TRBD1	TRBJ2-6	CASNGQVYSGANVLTF	TGTGCCAGTAATGGACAGGTTTACTCTGGGGCCAACGTCCTGACTTTC
TRBV7-2	once	.	TRBJ1-3	CASSLGPGTFVSGNTIYF	TGTGCCAGCAGCTTAGGTCCCGGGACATTTGTCTCTGGAAACACCATATATTTT
TRBV20-1	.	.	TRBJ2-3	CSARITDTQYF	TGCAGTGCCAGGATCACAGATACGCAGTATTTT
TRBV29-1	.	.	TRBJ1-2	CSVGEEDGYTF	TGCAGCGTTGGGGAGGAGGATGGCTACACCTTC
TRBV18	.	.	TRBJ2-7	CASSPPGSGGSYEQYF	TGTGCCAGCTCACCACCGGGTTCGGGCGGCTCCTACGAGCAGTACTTC
TRBV15	.	TRBD1	TRBJ2-7	CATSRRQGYEQYF	TGTGCCACCAGCAGGAGACAGGGATACGAGCAGTACTTC
TRBV28	.	.	TRBJ2-1	CASSRLVRALGDNEQFF	TGTGCCAGCAGTAGGCTAGTTAGGGCCTTAGGGGACAATGAGCAGTTCTTC
TRBV6-5	.	TRBD2	TRBJ2-1	CASSRESGGANEQFF	TGTGCCAGCTCCCGGGAGAGCGGGGGGGCCAATGAGCAGTTCTTC
TRBV7-3	.	.	TRBJ1-6	CASSLAGQNNSPLHF	TGTGCCAGCAGCTTGGCCGGACAGAATAATTCACCCCTCCACTTT
TRBV30	.	TRBD2	TRBJ2-7	CAWSAPRLAGSYEQYF	TGTGCCTGGAGTGCCCCGAGACTAGCGGGCTCCTACGAGCAGTACTTC
TRBV5-1	.	.	TRBJ1-2	CASSQTSSYGYTF	TGCGCCAGCAGCCAGACGTCCAGCTATGGCTACACCTTC
TRBV24-1	.	.	TRBJ1-2	CATSENLSYTF	TGTGCCACCAGTGAAAATCTCAGCTACACCTTC
TRBV21-1	.	.	TRBJ1-5	CASSKTGAGNQPQHF	TGTGCCAGCAGCAAAACAGGGGCAGGGAATCAGCCCCAGCATTTT
TRBV15	.	TRBD1	TRBJ1-4	CATSRARGASTNEKLFF	TGTGCCACCAGCAGAGCCAGGGGGGCCTCAACTAATGAAAAACTGTTTTTT
TRBV7-8	.	.	TRBJ2-2	CASSLARADTGELFF	TGTGCCAGCAGCTTAGCGCGAGCGGACACCGGGGAGCTGTTTTTT
TRBV5-6	.	TRBD1	TRBJ2-7	CASSRDRVQSYEQYF	TGTGCCAGCAGCAGGGACAGGGTCCAATCCTACGAGCAGTACTTC
TRBV5-1	.	.	TRBJ2-2	CASSLEGGPGTGELFF	TGCGCCAGCAGCTTGGAAGGGGGGCCGGGCACCGGGGAGCTGTTTTTT
TRBV24-1	.	.	TRBJ2-2	CATSDSGTMGSGELFF	TGTGCCACCAGCGATTCCGGGACGATGGGTTCCGGGGAGCTGTTTTTT
TRBV18	.	.	TRBJ2-3	CASSPIHGADTQYF	TGTGCCAGCTCACCGATTCACGGGGCAGATACGCAGTATTTT
TRBV30	.	.	TRBJ2-1	CAWSVFSDNEQFF	TGTGCCTGGAGTGTTTTTTCGGACAATGAGCAGTTCTTC
TRBV5-1	.	.	TRBJ2-7	CASSLGQDPYEQYF	TGCGCCAGCAGCTTGGGGCAGGACCCCTACGAGCAGTACTTC